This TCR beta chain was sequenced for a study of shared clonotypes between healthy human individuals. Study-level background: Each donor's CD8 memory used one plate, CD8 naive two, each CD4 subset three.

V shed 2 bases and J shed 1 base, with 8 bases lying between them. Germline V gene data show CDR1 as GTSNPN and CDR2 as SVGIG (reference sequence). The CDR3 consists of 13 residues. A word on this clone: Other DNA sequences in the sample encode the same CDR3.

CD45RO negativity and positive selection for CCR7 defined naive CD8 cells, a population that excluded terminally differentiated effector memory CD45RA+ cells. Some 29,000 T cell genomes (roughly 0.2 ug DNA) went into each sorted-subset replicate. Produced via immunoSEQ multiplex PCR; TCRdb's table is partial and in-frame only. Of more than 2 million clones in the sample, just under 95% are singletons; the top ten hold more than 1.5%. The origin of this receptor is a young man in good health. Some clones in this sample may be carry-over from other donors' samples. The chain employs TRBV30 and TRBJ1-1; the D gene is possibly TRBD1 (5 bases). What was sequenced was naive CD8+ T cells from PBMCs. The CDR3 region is CAWSMGGNTEAFF. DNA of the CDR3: TGTGCCTGGAGTATGGGGGGGAACACTGAAGCTTTCTTT.